One sample yielded the 8 T cell receptor beta chains listed below, sequenced in a study of cytomegalovirus exposure and HLA in healthy donors. A multiplex PCR was run with 60 Vbeta primers and 13 Jbeta primers. Libraries were prepared by immunoSEQ multiplex PCR; TCRdb keeps only in-frame clonotypes and omits some of them. This sample has roughly 200,000 clones, with approximately 78% found just once. The material sequenced was PBMCs. The receptor source for this set is a woman aged 18-29 years in good health and CMV-seronegative.

The rearrangement links TRBV4-1 to TRBJ1-2; 7 positions match TRBD1. There are 15 residues in the CDR3. Germline values: CDR1 MGHRA, CDR2 YSYEKL. The junction had 7 bases not matched to a gene; V was cut back by 4 bases and J by 2 bases. The CDR3 sequence is CASSPSDRKNYGYTF. As DNA, the CDR3 is TGCGCCAGCAGCCCCTCGGACAGGAAAAACTATGGCTACACCTTC.

This sequence joins TRBV27 and TRBJ1-4, with TRBD1 as a possible D gene (5 bases). CDR1 and CDR2 from the germline V gene are MNHEY and SMNVEV (reference sequence). The ends were cut back, 5 bases at V and 6 bases at J, with 16 bases in the middle. CDR3 length: 15 residues. CDR3 region: CASSPSGGEYEKLFF. The CDR3 bases are TGTGCCAGCAGTCCCTCCGGGGGAGAGTATGAAAAACTGTTTTTT.

This chain links TRBV19 with TRBJ1-3, with a tentative D call TRBD1 (6 bases). V was cut by 5 bases and J by 1 base, with 12 bases left in between. Germline V gives CDR1 LNHDA, CDR2 SQIVND (reference sequence). CDR3 size: 15 residues. The CDR3 DNA reads TGTGCCAGTAGTCCAACAGGGTGGTCTGGAAACACCATATATTTT. This translates into CASSPTGWSGNTIYF.

The chain combines TRBV2 with TRBJ2-3, with 9 bases identical to TRBD1. The CDR3 sequence is 15 residues long. With V trimmed by 4 bases and J by 6 bases, 8 bases remained unmatched. CDR1 is SNHLY and CDR2 is FYNNEI in the germline V gene. CDR3 coding DNA: TGTGCCAGCAGTGGGGAACAGGGGGCGATGGATACGCAGTATTTT. This translates into CASSGEQGAMDTQYF.

The rearrangement joins TRBV6-6 to TRBJ2-5; D perhaps matches TRBD1 (5 bases). The end of the DNA fits TRBJ2-7 better, so the J call may be wrong. Germline CDR1 reads MNHNY; CDR2 reads SVGAGI (reference sequence). This CDR3 is 14 amino acids long. CDR3 amino acids: CASSYAGPAYEQYF. CDR3 nucleotide sequence: TGTGCCAGCAGTTACGCAGGGCCAGCCTACGAGCAGTACTTC.

The chain links TRBV6-1 to TRBJ2-3; 7 bases are shared with TRBD1. Per germline, CDR1 MNHNS and CDR2 SASEGT. V was pared by 6 bases and J by 2 bases, with 8 bases of the junction left unmatched. This CDR3 is 15 amino acids long. The CDR3 DNA reads as TGTGCCAGCAGCATCCGACAGGGTGACACAGATACGCAGTATTTT. Translating gives CASSIRQGDTDTQYF.

V gene TRBV19 combines with J gene TRBJ1-2; D gene unclear. V was clipped by 8 bases and J by 0 bases, with 19 bases between them. Germline-derived CDR1 and CDR2 are LNHDA and SQIVND (reference sequence). The CDR3 has 16 amino acids. CDR3 DNA: TGTGCCAGTGCCGTTAGCCGAGGAAGAGCTAACTATGGCTACACCTTC. This translates into CASAVSRGRANYGYTF.

This rearrangement joins TRBV11-3 to TRBJ2-5; 10 positions match TRBD2. Germline CDR1 SGHNT, CDR2 YENEEA. CDR3 length equals 16 residues. The V gene end was trimmed by 3 bases and the J gene end by 1 base; junction bases not matched to a gene: 5. The CDR3 coding sequence is TGTGCCAGCAGCTTGGGGACTAGCGTCAGCCAAGAGACCCAGTACTTC. It codes for CASSLGTSVSQETQYF.